This TCR beta chain was sequenced for a study of cytomegalovirus exposure and HLA in healthy donors (dated by TCRdb to about 2017). Study-level background: An earlier analysis of some 600 of the donors reported 276 Gb of sequence data and approximately 120 million unique TCR beta sequences obtained from around 190 million T cells. A later analysis re-examined previously published TCR beta repertoires from hundreds of donors and added high-resolution HLA genotyping to investigate patterns of TCR occurrence. The study used immunosequencing to profile the T cell repertoires of about 670 subjects and linked those repertoires to cytomegalovirus serostatus. Rather than using new phenotypic data, the later analysis identified candidate immune exposures from TCR beta sequences and from how often those sequences occurred across donors. Because of strong linkage in the cohort, four to six DR-DQ haplotypes were treated as single units for association and clustering. Among about 360 genotyped donors of the cohort, an average of 235,054 unique TCR beta nucleotide sequences were sequenced per donor, roughly 18% of them non-productive. An earlier analysis of around 640 of the donors used high-throughput TCR beta sequencing to judge whether each TCR beta V gene segment behaved as functional or pseudogenic. To predict cytomegalovirus infection status, the study brought together high-throughput TCR immunosequencing, statistical association of individual TCRs with disease status, and machine learning. The genetic ancestry cluster associated with self-reported Caucasian donors included 80% to 90% of the 398 genotyped donors. Both class I and class II loci were covered by HLA typing, at four-digit resolution. A later genetic analysis took genome-wide SNP genotypes for about 65% of the 666 donors and used that subset as a discovery cohort. Every repertoire in the discovery cohort had been generated on one and the same sequencing platform. Alongside the repertoire data, information on donor age, sex, ethnicity and CMV serostatus was compiled. Typing coverage differed by locus: A, B, C, DRB1 and DQB1 were typed in about 620-640 donors, DQA1 in about 510, DPA1 in some 570, and DPB1 in 472. Along with the approximately 650-subject first cohort, a separate validation cohort of over a hundred different subjects was used. Approximately 330 gigabases of sequencing data and 75 million to 85 million unique TCR sequences made up an early release that covered roughly 670 HLA-typed donors. The study aimed to test whether signatures of past pathogen exposure could be identified by cataloging public T cell receptors. The paper as a whole reports these results and caveats: In a later genetic analysis, fewer N-insertions in productive TCRs were reported among donors in an Asian-associated ancestry cluster than the roughly 670-donor mean. Some IMGT-functional V segments, including TRBV6-2 and TRBV6-3, could not be distinguished by the 87-base-pair reads and were therefore excluded. HLA typing was unavailable for some donors at each locus, so association tests used only the typed subset. A further reported finding was that TCR beta sequences accurately predicted the HLA-A and HLA-B alleles for most subjects in the first cohort. A later analysis found that HLA-associated TCR beta chains were more clonally expanded and had lower generation probabilities than equally common non-associated chains. Several of the top co-occurrence clusters appeared to be linked to parvovirus B19, influenza, CMV and Epstein-Barr virus, according to a later analysis. In a later analysis, TCR association rates were found to vary across HLA loci, with the most associated TCRs seen for DRB1 alleles and the fewest for HLA-C alleles. A later genetic analysis associated a missense DCLRE1C variant with V-gene and J-gene trimming of TCR beta chains, and an independent cohort replicated the association. Most TCR sequences were seen in very few donors, while some public TCRs were found in many individuals. In a later analysis, 16,951 TCR beta sequences were associated with specific HLA alleles at a false discovery rate of 0.05. Because counts were too low, 15 to 20 rarely observed V segments, including chromosome 9 orphons, were left out of the earlier analysis of roughly 600 of the donors. A cluster of highly shared sequence variants was judged likely to be a technical artifact of the sequencing pipeline. In vitro tests confirmed that a few of the cytomegalovirus-associated TCR beta chains recognize cytomegalovirus antigens. When HLA alleles, especially DR and DQ, strongly co-occurred, attributing TCR associations to individual alleles was difficult. A total of roughly 160 TCR beta chains were listed by the study as associated with cytomegalovirus. A later analysis found that most CMV-associated TCR beta chains appeared HLA-restricted, with HLA associations seemingly driven largely by CMV exposure. An earlier analysis of 587 of the donors showed that most TCR beta V segments appeared in productive rearrangements either about 87% or about 30% of the time, which broadly matched IMGT annotations. The authors suggested that the approach could potentially be extended to other disease states and immunological phenotypes. CMV serostatus was the only immune exposure information available for the cohort. Sequencing depth was assumed to be roughly uniform across donors in the presence/absence analyses, though that assumption may not hold. Correlated functional status among segregating V segments might be attributable to linkage disequilibrium, but an unknown experimental factor could not be ruled out. In this cohort, only TCR beta chains were sequenced, and detectable features were limited by the absence of alpha or paired-chain data. The classifier was reported to diagnose cytomegalovirus status with high specificity and sensitivity in both the original cohort and the validation cohort.

The library was made by the immunoSEQ multiplex PCR assay. For the multiplex PCR, a mixture combining 60 forward primers for TCR Vbeta segments and 13 reverse primers for TCR Jbeta segments was used. A multiplex PCR assay on genomic DNA amplified the CDR3 region of rearranged TCR beta genes. On the Illumina HiSeq System, the amplified TCR beta libraries were sequenced as 87-base-pair reads. In the original analysis: A later analysis counted 75 million to 100 million unique TCR beta chains across the approximately 700 repertoires, and approximately 11 million of these chains were shared by at least two donors. A nearest-neighbor algorithm error-corrected the raw reads and collapsed the reads into unique sequences, merging closely related sequences to remove PCR and sequencing errors. V, D and J gene segments were assigned by aligning CDR3 sequences to IMGT reference sequences. For a sequence to be retained, a match of at least six nucleotides was required to both a V gene segment and a J gene segment. A rearrangement counted as productive if the CDR3 had no stop codons and remained in frame with V and J, and every other rearrangement counted as non-productive. Following IMGT convention, CDR3 was defined as the stretch from the second conserved V-encoded cysteine to the conserved J-encoded phenylalanine. The earlier analysis of about 590 of the donors excluded sequences that lacked an unambiguous match to a single V gene segment. In an earlier analysis of 587 of the donors, V segments were called functional above 56.7% productive rearrangements and were called segregating when the between-donor standard deviation exceeded 5%. A statistical classification framework was developed to diagnose cytomegalovirus status using the catalog of TCR beta chain sequences. V and J gene assignment, in a later analysis, came from comparing TCR nucleotide sequences with IMGT/GENE-DB human TR gene sequences. The TCRdist pipeline was used in a later analysis to assign CDR3 sequences and most-parsimonious VDJ recombination scenarios. In a later analysis, each TCR beta chain was defined by its CDR3 amino acid sequence together with its V-gene family, and reads without a unique V-gene family were excluded. As a way to deal with suspected cross-contamination and a sequencing artifact, a later analysis dropped approximately 570 nucleotide sequences that were highly shared and had low generation probability. In a later analysis, a clonal expansion index for each public chain was calculated from normalized within-repertoire ranks of inferred template counts. Generation probabilities in a later analysis came from a VDJ recombination model fitted to out-of-frame rearrangements, and those results were checked against IGoR. In a later analysis, hypergeometric tests were used to score TCR-TCR, TCR-HLA and TCR-CMV co-occurrence, with a repertoire-size bias correction applied to TCR pairs. False discovery rates were estimated in a later analysis by permuting HLA or CMV assignments 20 times. In a later analysis, co-occurring TCRs were grouped using DBSCAN, with TCRdist sequence similarity added in when clustering inside HLA-allele-positive subsets. Co-occurrence clustering excluded repertoires with fewer than 30,000 or more than 120,000 public chains, plus five with anomalous nucleotide sharing. TCRdb mirrors the immuneACCESS table, restricted to in-frame sequences. Some clones are absent from its copies; in checked studies, under half trace to an unresolved V gene, and the reason for the others is unknown. The V and J calls and clone size come from that table; D and trimming were worked out from the DNA. This sample gives 70,000 to 100,000 clones in total; about two thirds of them show up just once. The ten largest account for under 7.5% of the sample.

On this clone itself: There is no known antigen for this receptor. Its ends do not fully match the called genes, so a read error is possible.

The cohort comprised 550 to 700 healthy bone marrow donors. All cohort members were sampled while nominally healthy, although unrecorded immune exposures were likely present. The donor was CMV seropositive and belonged to the group of about 290 seropositive cohort members. A peripheral blood sample was collected from each donor, and TCR beta sequencing was performed on peripheral blood mononuclear cells. Genomic DNA extraction from the blood cell samples was performed with the Qiagen DNeasy Blood Extraction Kit. CDR1 and CDR2 (LNHDA, SQIVND) derive from the germline V gene (reference sequence). From the cysteine through the phenylalanine, the CDR3 covers 14 amino acids. Only the CDR3 part of the read is kept: 42 bases, read in frame from the first base.

In this chain, TRBV19 is recombined with TRBJ1-2, and perhaps TRBD1 as D gene, on 5 matching bases. The receptor was isolated from a woman between 45 and 60 years old in good health and CMV-seropositive. Sequenced sample: PBMCs. The CDR3 reads CASSMGQGSAPPLF. The DNA reads TGTGCCAGTAGTATGGGGCAGGGATCCGCACCTCCCCTCTTC.